This T cell receptor beta chain was profiled in a study of T cell responses to AZD1222 COVID-19 vaccine. The V gene's germline CDR1 is SGHNT and CDR2 YENEEA. With 0 bases removed from V and 2 bases from J, the gap between germline ends came to 7 bases. The CDR3 totals 14 residues. General study findings and limits: At 160-218 and 743-854, vaccine-associated CD4 TCRs were dominant, and they spanned spike. Baseline antibody screening turned up just six or seven seropositive AZD1222 recipients. Most donors were white British, females outnumbered males, and clonal diversity was possibly underestimated. Breadth and depth of Spike-specific TCRs rose after two AZD1222 doses.

Repertoires were generated with immunoSEQ multiplex PCR, while TCRdb's copy carries only in-frame clones and drops some. This table holds 120,000 or so clones, roughly 90% found once. For this clone: Its antigen is as yet unknown.

This clonotype originated in an adult in good health. This rearrangement joins TRBV11-3 to TRBJ1-2; maybe TRBD1 (6 bases). This material consisted of peripheral blood, taken on day 0 of MenACWY control vaccination. CDR3 sequence (DNA): TGTGCCAGCAGCTTAGAAACAGGGAACTATGGCTACACCTTC. It codes for CASSLETGNYGYTF.